One T cell receptor (beta chain) is described in this entry. Its antigen is not yet known. The junction shows a germline mismatch at one end, possibly a read error. Patients with localized lung adenocarcinoma, a subtype of non-small cell lung cancer, were used as donors. The margins of localized lung adenocarcinomas were where the samples came from. For TCR repertoire analysis, CD8+ T cells from tumor tissue were profiled separately from CD4+ T cells. This entry comes from a study of CD4 and CD8 cells across lung adenocarcinoma regions (dated by TCRdb to 2016 to 2019). About the investigation overall: To look at intratumor heterogeneity in the T cell receptor repertoire, the study compared tumor centers against tumor margins.

Libraries were made using PCR. Sequenced on a HiSeq X Ten. In TCRdb, the public reads were trimmed at Q25 with fastp and aligned with MiXCR, with productive beta chains retained. Entries that share a CDR3 protein sequence are merged under the most common genes and DNA. The table for this sample lists about 19,000 distinct CDR3 sequences; approximately 50% of them were counted only once. The top ten constitute around a third of the sample. Sequencing input: CD8+ T cells from the margin of a lung tumor. The cell subset or site label, read with the paper, signifies: tumor margin region. The TCR sequence derives from a male donor with lung adenocarcinoma. The CD4 and CD8 labels of this study may be unreliable.

The CDR3 region reads CASSGMGAKDTQYF. Read as DNA, the sequence is TGCGCCAGCTCGGGGATGGGAGCCAAAGACACTCAGTATTTC. The sequence joins TRBV10-1 to TRBJ2-4; perhaps TRBD2 is the D gene, with 5 bases matching. From cysteine to phenylalanine, the CDR3 is 14 amino acids long. Of the read, only the CDR3 DNA is kept; its 42 bases are in frame from base 1. In the germline V gene (reference sequence), CDR1 corresponds to WNHNN and CDR2 to SYGVQD.